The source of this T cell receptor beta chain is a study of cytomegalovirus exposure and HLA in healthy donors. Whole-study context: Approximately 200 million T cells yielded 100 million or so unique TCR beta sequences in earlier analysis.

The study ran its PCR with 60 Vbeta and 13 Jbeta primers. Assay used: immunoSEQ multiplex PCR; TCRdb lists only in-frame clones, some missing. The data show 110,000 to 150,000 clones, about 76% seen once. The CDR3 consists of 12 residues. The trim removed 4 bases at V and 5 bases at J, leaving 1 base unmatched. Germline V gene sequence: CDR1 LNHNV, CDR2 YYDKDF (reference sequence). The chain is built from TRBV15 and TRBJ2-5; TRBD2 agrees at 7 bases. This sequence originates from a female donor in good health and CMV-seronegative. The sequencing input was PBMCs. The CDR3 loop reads CATSISGETQYF. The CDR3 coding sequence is TGTGCCACCAGCATTAGCGGGGAGACCCAGTACTTC.